Listed here is a single TCR beta chain. Its specificity is not known. One end of the junction is discordant with germline, which a read error may explain. The library came from three nested PCR rounds adapted from ARM-PCR protocols. TCRdb fed the multiplex PCR reads into MiXCR, producing one record per CDR3 protein. Counted here are 110,000 or so distinct CDR3 sequences, roughly three fifths occurring once; the ten biggest clones make up over 15%. This sample's RNA came from whole unsorted tissue. Distant lung tissue was collected more than 3 cm away from the tumor edge. This CDR3 region has 12 residues. CDR1 SQVTM and CDR2 ANQGSEA come from the germline V gene. The record originates from a study of tumor and adjacent non-tumor tissue in lung cancer. The wider study: The cohort had 12 adenocarcinoma, 2 squamous cell and 1 small cell patients. Each sample yielded around 4 million productive TCRbeta reads on average.

Findings of the study overall: Patients with more diverse tumor TCRs had worse survival. In normal lung, the top 100 clones were significantly more dominant than in tumor.

The sample was distant non-tumor lung tissue. The clonotype was recovered from a man aged 60-69 years with non-small cell lung cancer. The chain is built from TRBV29-1 and TRBJ1-2; unclear D gene. CDR3 nucleotide sequence: TGCAGCGTTGAGGCAAATAACTGTGGCTACACCTTC. It yields the protein CSVEANNCGYTF.